These 27 T cell receptor beta chains were sequenced from one sample in a study of neurological immune-mediated disorders. TCRdb reprocessed the 5' RACE reads with MiXCR, giving one entry per CDR3 protein. The table includes 65,000 to 90,000 distinct CDR3 sequences, 9% to 12% detected once. Sequencing was performed on PBMCs. These receptors came from a man between 35 and 55 years old in good health.

This clonotype was observed at least ten times. The chain carries TRBV13 and TRBJ1-2; no clear D gene. The CDR3 length is 14 residues. Germline CDR1 and CDR2: PRHDT and FYEKMQ (reference sequence). V was clipped by 1 base and J by 6 bases, with 12 bases between them. CDR3 bases: TGTGCCAGCAGCTTAGAATCGGGATTCAATGGCTACACCTTC. This sequence encodes CASSLESGFNGYTF.

The chain joins TRBV28 to TRBJ2-4; TRBD1 might be the D (6 bases). The germline gives CDR1 MDHEN, CDR2 SYDVKM. The V gene lost 5 bases and the J gene lost 4 bases, with 15 bases spanning the gap. The CDR3 is 15 residues long. For the CDR3, the DNA is TGTGCCAGCAGTGAGCTCGGGACACAGAAAAACATTCAGTACTTC. Translating it yields CASSELGTQKNIQYF.

This clonotype has ten or more counts. The chain carries TRBV27 and TRBJ1-5; no clear D. Germline CDR1 reads MNHEY; CDR2 reads SMNVEV (reference sequence). The CDR3 is 14 residues long. The V end lost 0 bases, the J end lost 5 bases, and 8 bases lay between the germline ends. The CDR3: CASSLSGSYQPQHF. CDR3 coding DNA: TGTGCCAGCAGTTTATCGGGCAGCTATCAGCCCCAGCATTTT.

This clonotype was found many times. V usage is TRBV7-2 and J usage is TRBJ2-2, with D unclear. The germline gives CDR1 SGHTA, CDR2 FQGNSA. This CDR3 contains 12 residues. V lost 5 bases to trimming and J lost 6 bases, with 7 bases between them. Written as DNA, the CDR3 is TGTGCCAGCAGCCCCCAACCCGGGGAGCTGTTTTTT. Translating gives CASSPQPGELFF.

This chain connects TRBV5-1 to TRBJ2-7; 9 bases fit TRBD2. Germline assignment: CDR1 SGHRS and CDR2 YFSETQ. V was pared by 4 bases and J by 4 bases, with 9 bases of the junction left unmatched. The CDR3 has 15 amino acids. CDR3 nucleotide sequence: TGCGCCAGCAGCCTCAAGACTAGCGGAGAATACGAGCAGTACTTC. Encoded protein: CASSLKTSGEYEQYF.

This clonotype was observed many times. The chain links TRBV3-1 to TRBJ2-7; possible D gene TRBD2, 6 bases. This CDR3 is 12 amino acids long. V dropped 5 bases and J dropped 3 bases, with 8 bases sitting between them. Germline V gives CDR1 LGHDT, CDR2 YNNKEL (reference sequence). The CDR3 DNA sequence: TGTGCCAGCAGCAGGACTATCTACGAGCAGTACTTC. This gives the protein CASSRTIYEQYF.

This clonotype was recorded at least ten times. V is TRBV3-1 and J is TRBJ1-5, with D perhaps matching TRBD1 (6 bases). Per the germline V gene, CDR1 is LGHDT and CDR2 is YNNKEL (reference sequence). V was shortened by 4 bases and J by 7 bases, with 14 bases between the two germline ends. The length of the CDR3 is 14 residues. The CDR3 coding sequence is TGTGCCAGCAGCCTTGATGGGGGCGGACAGCCCCAGCATTTT. It is translated as CASSLDGGGQPQHF.

In its sample, this clonotype was seen many times. The V and J genes are TRBV20-1 and TRBJ2-3; 8 nucleotides align to TRBD2. Trimming took 6 bases from V and 2 from J; bases not matched to a gene: 10. The CDR3 covers 15 residues. Germline V lookup: CDR1 DFQATT, CDR2 SNEGSKA (reference sequence). The CDR3 reads CSASLGSGTTDTQYF. The CDR3, as DNA: TGCAGTGCCAGTCTAGGTAGCGGGACCACAGATACGCAGTATTTT.

This clonotype was seen ten or more times. V is TRBV20-1 and J is TRBJ2-7; 10 bases fit TRBD1. V dropped 6 bases and J dropped 6; count of bases not matched to a gene: 8. This CDR3 is 13 amino acids long. Germline lookup yields CDR1 DFQATT and CDR2 SNEGSKA (reference sequence). The DNA of the CDR3 is TGCAGTGCCCCCGGGACAGGGGTAAGCGAGCAGTACTTC. It encodes CSAPGTGVSEQYF.

This clonotype was detected only a few times. The V gene is TRBV7-6, the J gene TRBJ2-3; 8 bases fit TRBD2. Germline V gene sequence: CDR1 SGHVS, CDR2 FNYEAQ. Trimming cost V 5 bases and J 2 bases; bases outside gene matches: 3. This CDR3 has 14 amino acids. This CDR3 reads CASSQLADTDTQYF. The CDR3 coding sequence is TGTGCCAGCAGCCAACTAGCGGACACAGATACGCAGTATTTT.

This clonotype occurred many times. The gene calls are TRBV29-1 and TRBJ2-7, with D unclear. The CDR3 extends over 13 amino acids. Trimming stripped 0 bases from V and 0 bases from J, with 6 bases between. Germline lookup yields CDR1 SQVTM and CDR2 ANQGSEA. The CDR3 DNA follows: TGCAGCGTTGAAGAGGTCGGCTCCTACGAGCAGTACTTC. Its translation: CSVEEVGSYEQYF.

In its sample, this clonotype was seen many times. The chain is built from TRBV5-5 and TRBJ1-3; no clear D gene. The CDR3 extends over 17 amino acids. V was cut by 0 bases and J by 0 bases, with 13 bases left in between. Germline CDR1 is SGHKS and CDR2 is YYEKEE (reference sequence). The chain's CDR3 is CASSLVPGSSSGNTIYF. DNA of the CDR3: TGTGCCAGCAGCTTGGTCCCCGGGTCCAGCTCTGGAAACACCATATATTTT.

The sample holds a few counts of this clonotype. The chain joins TRBV3-1 to TRBJ2-5, with 8 positions matching TRBD2. The germline V gene encodes CDR1 LGHDT and CDR2 YNNKEL (reference sequence). The CDR3 consists of 17 residues. The junction had 11 bases not matched to a gene; V was cut back by 0 bases and J by 5 bases. In nucleotides, the CDR3 is TGTGCCAGCAGCCAAGATTGGCGGGAGGCTCGCCGGGAGACCCAGTACTTC. This codes for CASSQDWREARRETQYF.

There are many counts of this clonotype. The rearrangement links TRBV2 to TRBJ2-7; a weak D match, TRBD1 (6 bases). The CDR3 sequence is 14 residues long. The V gene's germline CDR1 is SNHLY and CDR2 FYNNEI. V was trimmed by 4 bases and J by 0 bases, leaving 10 bases between them. This CDR3 reads CASSGYRVSYEQYF. In DNA form, the CDR3 reads TGTGCCAGCAGTGGGTACAGGGTCTCCTACGAGCAGTACTTC.

This clonotype showed up many times. The J gene is TRBJ1-2, the V gene TRBV14; 9 bases are shared with TRBD1. Trimming took 1 base from V and 4 from J; bases not matched to a gene: 4. The CDR3 has 15 amino acids. Germline V lookup: CDR1 SGHDN, CDR2 FVKESK. CDR3 sequence reads: CASSQAGTGPYGYTF. In nucleotides, the CDR3 is TGTGCCAGCAGCCAAGCGGGGACAGGGCCCTATGGCTACACCTTC.

There are many counts of this clonotype. The chain carries TRBV5-4 and TRBJ2-3; 11 bases align to TRBD2. This CDR3 is built from 18 residues. With 4 bases clipped from V and 2 bases from J, the junction kept 12 bases outside the gene matches. Germline loops: CDR1 SGHNT, CDR2 YYREEE (reference sequence). The CDR3 DNA reads as TGTGCCAGCAGCCCTACACTAGCGGGAGCTTCGAACACAGATACGCAGTATTTT. Protein sequence: CASSPTLAGASNTDTQYF.

The chain links TRBV5-5 to TRBJ2-1, with unresolved D. The CDR3 spans 16 residues. Germline lookup yields CDR1 SGHKS and CDR2 YYEKEE (reference sequence). Trimming took off 0 bases at V and 7 bases at J, with 17 bases between the two ends. The DNA for the CDR3 is TGTGCCAGCAGCTTGGCAGCTTATAGGACCTCAAATGAGCAGTTCTTC. Encoded protein: CASSLAAYRTSNEQFF.

This clonotype appeared a few times. V is TRBV20-1 and J is TRBJ2-7, with TRBD2 matching 7 bases. V dropped 5 bases and J dropped 5; count of bases not matched to a gene: 12. From germline, CDR1 is DFQATT and CDR2 SNEGSKA (reference sequence). This CDR3 is 14 amino acids long. CDR3 nucleotide sequence: TGCAGTGCTCACGGACTAGGCGGGAGTCACGAGCAGTACTTC. Its protein is CSAHGLGGSHEQYF.

This clonotype was found many times. J is TRBJ1-6 and V is TRBV12-3 or TRBV12-4; no clear D. V was cut by 5 bases and J by 5 bases, with 10 bases left in between. This CDR3 has 14 residues. CDR3 loop: CASSRGLDNSPLHF. In nucleotides, the CDR3 is TGTGCCAGCAGTCGAGGGTTGGATAATTCACCCCTCCACTTT.

This clonotype was recorded many times. The genes are TRBV20-1 and TRBJ2-7; possible D gene TRBD1, 6 bases. V dropped 3 bases and J dropped 5 bases, with 14 bases sitting between them. This CDR3 contains 13 residues. CDR1 is DFQATT, CDR2 SNEGSKA, per germline (reference sequence). The CDR3 DNA sequence: TGCAGTGCTAGGGGGCAAAACAGGGACGAGCAGTACTTC. Translating gives CSARGQNRDEQYF.

This clonotype was picked up many times. This chain joins TRBV10-3 and TRBJ2-5; D gene unclear. Trimming pared 8 bases from V and 2 bases from J, leaving 0 bases between. The germline gives CDR1 ENHRY, CDR2 SYGVKD. This CDR3 spans 9 amino acids. CDR3 amino acids: CAIQETQYF. Here the CDR3 DNA reads TGTGCCATCCAAGAGACCCAGTACTTC.

Comment on this clonotype: A much larger clonotype is one base distant, so this may be a read error. The chain uses TRBV7-9 and TRBJ1-3; D ambiguous. The CDR3 is 11 amino acids. From germline, CDR1 is SEHNR and CDR2 FQNEAQ (reference sequence). CDR3 DNA: TGTGCCCCATTAGTTGGAAACGCCATATATTTT. It is translated as CAPLVGNAIYF.

This clonotype appeared a few times. The CDR3 region is CASRGTGEPYEQYF. The CDR3 region has the DNA TGTGCCAGCAGGGGGACAGGGGAGCCCTACGAGCAGTACTTC. This chain joins TRBV2 and TRBJ2-7; 10 nucleotides align to TRBD1. V lost 6 bases and J lost 2; bases outside the gene matches: 4. The CDR3 has 14 amino acids. Germline CDR1 reads SNHLY; CDR2 reads FYNNEI.

This clonotype showed up many times. The rearrangement uses TRBV7-9 and TRBJ1-2, with D maybe TRBD1 (5 bases). Germline CDR1 is SEHNR and CDR2 is FQNEAQ (reference sequence). The CDR3 loop spans 14 amino acids. V lost 5 bases to trimming and J lost 8 bases, with 18 bases between them. CDR3 loop: CASSPMGPSGGYTF. The CDR3 nucleotides are TGTGCCAGCAGCCCTATGGGACCGTCGGGGGGCTACACCTTC.

This clonotype came up many times. V gene TRBV5-6 combines with J gene TRBJ2-7, with D possibly TRBD2 on 5 matching bases. The CDR3 is made up of 13 amino acids. Trimming took off 6 bases at V and 7 bases at J, with 17 bases between the two ends. Germline-derived CDR1 and CDR2 are SGHDT and YYEEEE. The CDR3 spells CASTLGGADEQYF. The CDR3 DNA sequence: TGTGCCAGCACCCTAGGAGGAGCGGATGAGCAGTACTTC. Variable domain in full (rest from reference TRBV5-6 and TRBJ2-7): DAGVTQSPTHLIKTRGQQVTLRCSPKSGHDTVSWYQQALGQGPQFIFQYYEEEERQRGNFPDRFSGHQFPNYSSELNVNALLLGDSALYLCASTLGGADEQYFGPGTRLTVT.

This clonotype occurred many times. V gene TRBV27 combines with J gene TRBJ2-7; 14 bases map to TRBD2. Germline lookup yields CDR1 MNHEY and CDR2 SMNVEV (reference sequence). The CDR3 extends over 18 amino acids. V shed 6 bases and J 5 bases; nucleotides not matched to a gene: 15. CDR3 sequence reads: CASSPTSGRAELVDEQYF. CDR3 coding DNA: TGTGCCAGCAGCCCGACTAGCGGGAGGGCCGAGTTGGTCGACGAGCAGTACTTC.

This clonotype was detected many times. The chain recombines TRBV7-2 with TRBJ2-1; 11 bases align to TRBD1. The CDR3 consists of 16 residues. The V segment lost 4 bases and the J segment 3 bases; nucleotides outside the gene matches: 5. Germline CDR1 and CDR2: SGHTA and FQGNSA. CDR3 amino acids: CASSSQGQGVYNEQFF. As DNA, the CDR3 is TGTGCCAGCAGCTCACAGGGACAGGGGGTCTACAATGAGCAGTTCTTC. The full variable domain, with the rest looked up from reference TRBV7-2 and TRBJ2-1, is GAGVSQSPSNKVTEKGKDVELRCDPISGHTALYWYRQSLGQGLEFLIYFQGNSAPDKSGLPSDRFSAERTGGSVSTLTIQRTQQEDSAVYLCASSSQGQGVYNEQFFGPGTRLTVL.